These T cell receptor beta chains were read from a single sample in a study of blood T cell repertoires in COVID-19. This table comes from immunoSEQ multiplex PCR, and its TCRdb copy is limited to in-frame clones, with some not included. The sample lists a few hundred thousand clones, roughly 82% occurring once. Sequenced input: peripheral blood. These receptors were taken from a woman in her thirties or forties who had recovered from COVID-19. Both conserved end residues are part of each CDR3. A D gene is named only where the DNA matches it firmly. Size tells how often a clone was seen (once, few, many) or the class of an expanded clone, and some rows leave it out.

cdr3_length j_call d_call clone_size v_call cdr3_aa cdr3_nt
18 TRBJ1-6 - - TRBV30 CAWSVCRLDTSYNSPLHF TGTGCCTGGAGTGTTTGTCGCTTGGACACCTCCTATAATTCACCCCTCCACTTT
13 TRBJ1-5 - - TRBV19 CASSIYFNQPQHF TGTGCCAGTAGTATATACTTCAATCAGCCCCAGCATTTT
18 TRBJ2-7 TRBD2 - TRBV7-2 CASSQQSALAGGAYEQYF TGTGCCAGCAGCCAACAAAGCGCGCTTGCGGGGGGCGCCTACGAGCAGTACTTC
18 TRBJ2-3 TRBD1 few TRBV27 CASSPKLRGTGRADTQYF TGTGCCAGCAGTCCAAAACTCCGGGGGACAGGGAGAGCAGATACGCAGTATTTT
12 TRBJ1-1 - - TRBV28 CASSLVQAEAFF TGTGCCAGCAGTTTAGTTCAGGCTGAAGCTTTCTTT
15 TRBJ1-1 TRBD1 - TRBV18 CASSKAKGQNIEAFF TGTGCCAGCTCAAAAGCAAAGGGACAGAACATTGAAGCTTTCTTT
15 TRBJ1-6 - - TRBV5-1 CASSLETFNNSPLHF TGCGCCAGCAGCTTGGAAACATTTAATAATTCACCCCTCCACTTT
14 TRBJ1-6 - - TRBV28 CAREPTVRDSPLHF TGTGCCAGGGAACCGACAGTCCGGGATTCACCCCTCCACTTT
13 TRBJ1-5 - - TRBV12-3/TRBV12-4 CASSPDSDQPQHF TGTGCCAGCAGCCCCGACAGTGATCAGCCCCAGCATTTT
15 TRBJ2-2 - - TRBV5-4 CASSSAGGNTGELFF TGTGCCAGCAGCTCCGCCGGCGGGAACACCGGGGAGCTGTTTTTT
12 TRBJ1-2 - - TRBV12-3/TRBV12-4 CASSRAGYGYTF TGTGCCAGCAGTCGGGCGGGCTATGGCTACACCTTC
14 TRBJ2-3 - - TRBV6-5 CASSSFPLVDTQYF TGTGCCAGCAGTTCGTTTCCCTTAGTAGATACGCAGTATTTT
16 TRBJ2-3 - - TRBV9 CASSVDELASTDTQYF TGTGCCAGCAGCGTAGATGAGCTAGCGAGCACAGATACGCAGTATTTT
15 TRBJ1-4 TRBD1 - TRBV7-6 CASSPLQGGAEKLFF TGTGCCAGCAGCCCCCTACAGGGGGGCGCCGAAAAACTGTTTTTT
13 TRBJ2-7 - once TRBV7-9 CASSPGEFGEQYF TGTGCCAGCAGCCCAGGGGAATTCGGCGAGCAGTACTTC
13 TRBJ2-3 - - TRBV10-3 CAISRSSTDTQYF TGTGCCATCAGCAGATCTAGCACAGATACGCAGTATTTT
16 TRBJ1-4 - few TRBV2 CASSEQGMGTNEKLFF TGTGCCAGCAGTGAGCAGGGGATGGGAACTAATGAAAAACTGTTTTTT
13 TRBJ2-7 TRBD2 once TRBV7-8 CASSPGGGVEQYF TGTGCCAGCAGCCCAGGCGGGGGGGTCGAGCAGTACTTC
13 TRBJ1-2 - - TRBV28 CATLDRANYGYTF TGTGCCACCCTGGACAGAGCTAACTATGGCTACACCTTC
11 TRBJ2-7 - - TRBV20-1 CSAGRTLEQYF TGCAGTGCTGGGAGGACACTCGAGCAGTACTTC
15 TRBJ1-2 TRBD1 - TRBV19 CASTYGAGGFGGYTF TGTGCCAGTACCTATGGGGCAGGGGGATTTGGCGGCTACACCTTC
15 TRBJ1-3 - - TRBV5-3 CARSLPRGPGNTIYF TGTGCCAGAAGCCTCCCCAGGGGTCCTGGAAACACCATATATTTT
16 TRBJ2-3 TRBD2 - TRBV20-1 CSASYSGGAVPDTQYF TGCAGTGCTAGTTATAGCGGGGGGGCCGTACCAGATACGCAGTATTTT
16 TRBJ1-6 - once TRBV5-6 CASSLSESSYNSPLHF TGTGCCAGCAGCTTGAGCGAGAGCTCCTATAATTCACCCCTCCACTTT
18 TRBJ1-5 TRBD1 many TRBV7-9 CASSLETGGVIVDQPQHF TGTGCCAGCAGCTTAGAGACAGGGGGCGTAATTGTCGATCAGCCCCAGCATTTT
16 TRBJ2-1 TRBD2 - TRBV24-1 CATSDSSGGHYNEQFF TGTGCCACCAGTGATTCGTCGGGGGGGCACTACAATGAGCAGTTCTTC
13 TRBJ1-5 - few TRBV4-3 CASSQDARQPQHF TGCGCCAGCAGCCAAGACGCGCGTCAGCCCCAGCATTTT
16 TRBJ2-5 TRBD2 - TRBV3-1/TRBV3-2 CASSEGLAVSQETQYF TGTGCCAGCAGCGAGGGACTAGCGGTGTCCCAAGAGACCCAGTACTTC
16 TRBJ2-1 - - TRBV6-1 CASSEALVGTTNEQFF TGTGCCAGCAGTGAAGCGCTAGTTGGGACAACCAATGAGCAGTTCTTC
14 TRBJ2-2 TRBD1 - TRBV7-3 CASSLATGTGELFF TGTGCCAGCAGCTTAGCGACAGGGACCGGGGAGCTGTTTTTT
16 TRBJ2-1 TRBD2 - TRBV7-3 CASSLLSGGTYNEQFF TGTGCCAGCAGCTTACTTAGCGGGGGTACCTACAATGAGCAGTTCTTC
16 TRBJ2-3 - once TRBV7-2 CASSLTGGNNGYTQYF TGTGCCAGCAGCTTAACCGGGGGAAACAACGGGTATACGCAGTATTTT
15 TRBJ1-2 - - TRBV5-1 CASRISTQGNYGYTF TGCGCCAGCAGAATCTCCACTCAGGGTAACTATGGCTACACCTTC
14 TRBJ1-2 - - TRBV7-9 CASSLSQASGGYTF TGTGCCAGCAGCTTATCTCAGGCCTCGGGGGGCTACACCTTC
12 TRBJ2-3 - - TRBV15 CATSRDIDTQYF TGTGCCACCAGCAGAGATATAGATACGCAGTATTTT
17 TRBJ1-2 TRBD1 - TRBV7-8 CASSLVAGTDYNYGYTF TGTGCCAGCAGCTTAGTAGCCGGGACAGACTATAACTATGGCTACACCTTC
13 TRBJ2-5 - - TRBV6-1 CASSESGRETQYF TGTGCCAGCAGTGAAAGCGGTCGGGAGACCCAGTACTTC
16 TRBJ1-5 - - TRBV19 CASSPSTQGLRQPQHF TGTGCCAGTAGTCCTTCGACCCAGGGACTCCGCCAGCCCCAGCATTTT
16 TRBJ2-2 TRBD2 - TRBV7-3 CASSFGLAGSTGELFF TGTGCCAGCAGCTTCGGACTAGCGGGGAGCACCGGGGAGCTGTTTTTT
14 TRBJ2-1 TRBD1 - TRBV10-1 CASRDRGLYNEQFF TGCGCCAGCAGGGACAGGGGGCTATACAATGAGCAGTTCTTC
15 TRBJ2-2 TRBD1 once TRBV6-6 CASSLRTGSSGELFF TGTGCCAGCAGTCTTCGGACAGGTAGCAGCGGGGAGCTGTTTTTT
15 TRBJ2-7 TRBD2 - TRBV9 CASSVGGTSGYEQYF TGTGCCAGCAGCGTAGGTGGGACTAGCGGCTACGAGCAGTACTTC
18 TRBJ1-3 - - TRBV7-8 CASSSTTGGGWSGNTIYF TGTGCCAGCAGCTCTACCACTGGTGGGGGGTGGTCTGGAAACACCATATATTTT
16 TRBJ2-2 - - TRBV6-5 CASSYGQSPNTGELFF TGTGCCAGCAGTTATGGACAGAGTCCGAACACCGGGGAGCTGTTTTTT
15 TRBJ1-2 TRBD1 - TRBV10-1 CASSKTRGQGDGYTF TGCGCCAGCAGTAAAACCCGGGGACAGGGGGACGGCTACACCTTC
12 TRBJ1-1 - - TRBV3-1/TRBV3-2 CASSQDAGGAFF TGTGCCAGCAGCCAAGACGCAGGAGGAGCTTTCTTT
15 TRBJ1-5 - - TRBV6-5 CASSYSNIPNQPQHF TGTGCCAGCAGTTACTCTAACATACCGAATCAGCCCCAGCATTTT
17 TRBJ2-3 TRBD2 - TRBV30 CAWGPLWTGGGTDTQYF TGTGCCTGGGGTCCCTTATGGACCGGGGGGGGGACAGATACGCAGTATTTT
15 TRBJ1-2 TRBD1 few TRBV4-2 CASSQGGRGDYGYTF TGTGCCAGCAGCCAAGGGGGCAGGGGGGACTATGGCTACACCTTC
15 TRBJ2-2 - - TRBV6-5 CASTQSPTNTGELFF TGTGCCAGCACTCAAAGCCCCACTAACACCGGGGAGCTGTTTTTT
13 TRBJ2-3 - - TRBV3-1/TRBV3-2 CASSQGGRDTQYF TGTGCCAGCAGCCAAGGGGGGCGAGATACGCAGTATTTT
15 TRBJ1-5 TRBD1 - TRBV2 CASRRTGGPNQPQHF TGTGCCAGCAGGCGGACAGGGGGCCCTAATCAGCCCCAGCATTTT
14 TRBJ2-7 - - TRBV18 CASSPTPADYEQYF TGTGCCAGCTCACCAACTCCCGCCGACTACGAGCAGTACTTC
13 TRBJ2-3 - - TRBV5-8 CASSLEGADTQYF TGTGCCAGCAGCCTGGAAGGGGCAGATACGCAGTATTTT
13 TRBJ2-1 - - TRBV10-3 CAISSRTGNEQFF TGTGCCATCAGCTCCAGGACGGGGAATGAGCAGTTCTTC
15 TRBJ2-3 - - TRBV4-2 CASSQDAPGTYTQYF TGTGCCAGCAGCCAAGACGCCCCAGGGACATATACGCAGTATTTT
14 TRBJ2-1 TRBD2 - TRBV7-2 CASSLGPSGNEQFF TGTGCCAGCAGCTTAGGCCCTAGCGGCAATGAGCAGTTCTTC
17 TRBJ1-1 - - TRBV10-3 CAINAQGYSSGSTEAFF TGTGCCATCAACGCACAGGGCTATTCTTCGGGTAGCACTGAAGCTTTCTTT
18 TRBJ1-4 - - TRBV6-4 CASRVTIDRKSTNEKLFF TGTGCCAGCAGGGTTACAATAGACAGGAAGTCAACTAATGAAAAACTGTTTTTT
14 TRBJ2-7 - - TRBV3-1/TRBV3-2 CASSVGAGAYEQYF TGTGCCAGCAGCGTGGGGGCAGGGGCCTACGAGCAGTACTTC